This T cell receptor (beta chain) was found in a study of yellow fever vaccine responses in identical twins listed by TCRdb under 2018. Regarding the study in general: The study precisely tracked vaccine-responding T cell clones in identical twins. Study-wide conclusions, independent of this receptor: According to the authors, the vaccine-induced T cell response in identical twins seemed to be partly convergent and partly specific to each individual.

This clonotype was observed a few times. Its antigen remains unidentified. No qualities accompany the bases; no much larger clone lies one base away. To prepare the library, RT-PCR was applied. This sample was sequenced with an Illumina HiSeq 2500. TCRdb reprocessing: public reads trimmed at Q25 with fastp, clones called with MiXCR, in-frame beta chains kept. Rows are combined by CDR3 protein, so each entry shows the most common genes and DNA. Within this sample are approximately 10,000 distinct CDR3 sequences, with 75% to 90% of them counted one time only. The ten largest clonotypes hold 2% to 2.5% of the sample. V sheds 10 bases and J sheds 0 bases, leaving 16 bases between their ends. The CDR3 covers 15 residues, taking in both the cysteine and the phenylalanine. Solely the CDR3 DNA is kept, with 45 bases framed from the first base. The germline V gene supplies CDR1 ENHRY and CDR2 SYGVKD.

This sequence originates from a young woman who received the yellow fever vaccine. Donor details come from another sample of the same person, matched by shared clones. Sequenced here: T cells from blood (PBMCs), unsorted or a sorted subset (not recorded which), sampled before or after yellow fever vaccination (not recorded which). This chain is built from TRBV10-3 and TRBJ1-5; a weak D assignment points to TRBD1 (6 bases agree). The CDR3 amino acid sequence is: CATLAQGNSNQPQHF. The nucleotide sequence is TGTGCCACACTGGCACAGGGTAATAGCAATCAGCCCCAGCATTTT.